The clone carrying this TCR beta chain was counted many times. Its antigen is currently unknown. TCRdb passed the 5' RACE reads through MiXCR, listing each CDR3 protein once. The table records 83,000 or so distinct CDR3 sequences, about 10% of them present only once. These data belong to a study of early T cells in non-severe SARS-CoV-2 infection. Study-wide results and caveats: VDJdb matching, biased toward anti-spike CD8 responses, missed private and CD4 specificities.

Germline values: CDR1 LNHNV, CDR2 YYDKDF (reference sequence). This CDR3 comprises 13 residues. Between the trimmed V and J ends, which lost 3 bases and 1 base, there was a span of 6 bases. V and J are TRBV15 and TRBJ2-5, with D perhaps matching TRBD1 (5 bases). The source is an adult who was a healthcare worker with PCR-confirmed SARS-CoV-2 infection or an uninfected control (not recorded which). Sequenced here: whole blood, sampled at baseline. CDR3 residues: CATSSDSQETQYF. The DNA for the CDR3 is TGTGCCACCAGCAGTGACAGCCAAGAGACCCAGTACTTC.